In its sample, the clone carrying this T cell receptor beta chain was seen many times. Its matching antigen is unknown. Using its own MiXCR run on the 5' RACE reads, TCRdb lists one record per CDR3 protein. The sample has some 40,000 distinct CDR3 sequences, about 6.5% seen once. The data originate from a study of early T cells in non-severe SARS-CoV-2 infection. Broader study findings: A preference for anti-spike CD8 responses marked VDJdb matching, which missed private and CD4 specificities.

The clonotype was recovered from an adult who was a healthcare worker with PCR-confirmed SARS-CoV-2 infection or an uninfected control (not recorded which). The sample in question was whole blood, obtained at baseline.

CDR3 amino acids: CASSSAVNPAKNIQYF. CDR3 coding DNA: TGTGCCAGCAGTTCGGCGGTAAATCCCGCCAAAAACATTCAGTACTTC. The V gene is TRBV6-2 or TRBV6-3, the J gene TRBJ2-4; unclear D gene. V was shortened by 4 bases and J by 1 base, with 14 bases between the two germline ends. Germline loops: CDR1 MNHEY, CDR2 SVGEGT. The CDR3 is 16 amino acids.